A selection of T cell receptor beta chains follows, all from one sample in a study of OX40 agonist ivuxolimab in advanced cancers. Assay used: immunoSEQ multiplex PCR; TCRdb lists only in-frame clones, some missing. The repertoire has approximately 50,000 clones, 85% to 95% of them found once; the top ten carry roughly 9.6%. This specimen consisted of CD4+ or CD8+ T cells sorted from blood, obtained in a trial of the OX40 agonist ivuxolimab. Source of these receptors: an adult with an advanced solid tumor such as melanoma, head and neck, liver or kidney cancer. The CDR3 runs from the conserved cysteine through the conserved F or W. Fields, in order: clone size, V gene, D gene, J gene, CDR3 protein, CDR3 DNA. A D gene is named only where the DNA matches it firmly. Clone size is stated in some rows and not others, as once, few, many or a class when expanded.

few	TRBV9	-	TRBJ2-7	CASSAGLNSYEQYF	TGTGCCAGCAGCGCGGGACTTAACTCCTACGAGCAGTACTTC
few	TRBV7-7	TRBD1	TRBJ1-5	CAVGTGNQPQHF	TGTGCTGTTGGGACAGGCAATCAGCCCCAGCATTTT
-	TRBV11-2	-	TRBJ1-5	CASSLGAGDQPQHF	TGTGCCAGCAGCCTGGGGGCAGGAGACCAGCCCCAGCATTTT
-	TRBV11-2	TRBD1	TRBJ1-5	CASSLELQGNQPQHF	TGTGCCAGCAGCTTGGAATTACAGGGGAATCAGCCCCAGCATTTT
-	TRBV19	-	TRBJ1-2	CASSIRQSPNYGYTF	TGTGCCAGTAGTATACGGCAGTCTCCTAACTATGGCTACACCTTC
-	TRBV4-2	-	TRBJ2-1	CASSQDLYSYNEQFF	TGTGCCAGCAGCCAAGACTTATACTCCTACAATGAGCAGTTCTTC
-	TRBV11-3	-	TRBJ2-7	CASSRTAYEQYF	TGTGCCAGCAGCCGGACAGCCTACGAGCAGTACTTC
-	TRBV4-3	-	TRBJ2-3	CASSQDRPFSSTDTQYF	TGCGCCAGCAGCCAAGATCGCCCGTTTTCTAGCACAGATACGCAGTATTTT
-	TRBV6-1	TRBD2	TRBJ2-1	CAIWTSAFANNEQFF	TGTGCCATCTGGACTAGCGCATTCGCCAACAATGAGCAGTTCTTC
-	TRBV7-9	-	TRBJ2-1	CASGLGRNEQFF	TGTGCCAGCGGCCTGGGGAGGAATGAGCAGTTCTTC
-	TRBV5-6	TRBD1	TRBJ1-4	CASSQGTGDGEKLFF	TGTGCCAGCAGCCAAGGGACAGGGGACGGGGAAAAACTGTTTTTT
-	TRBV7-9	-	TRBJ2-7	CASRGTYEQYF	TGTGCCAGCAGGGGGACTTACGAGCAGTACTTC
-	TRBV28	-	TRBJ2-7	CASSGHTYEQYF	TGTGCCAGCAGCGGACACACCTACGAGCAGTACTTC
-	TRBV4-3	-	TRBJ2-3	CASSQDLDGRGTDTQYF	TGCGCCAGCAGCCAAGATCTTGACGGGAGAGGGACAGATACGCAGTATTTT
-	TRBV6-5	-	TRBJ1-2	CASSYSTVGNYGYTF	TGTGCCAGCAGTTACTCAACCGTAGGTAACTATGGCTACACCTTC
-	TRBV11-2	-	TRBJ1-1	CASTLGLLNTEAFF	TGTGCCAGCACACTAGGACTCCTGAACACTGAAGCTTTCTTT
once	TRBV9	TRBD1	TRBJ2-7	CASSTRQGTSYEQYF	TGTGCCAGCAGCACACGACAGGGGACATCCTACGAGCAGTACTTC
-	TRBV5-6	TRBD2	TRBJ2-1	CASSVLSSGSVYNEQFF	TGTGCCAGCAGCGTCTTGTCTAGCGGGAGTGTTTACAATGAGCAGTTCTTC
-	TRBV5-6	TRBD2	TRBJ2-7	CASSLGVGLAGVGEQYF	TGTGCCAGCAGCTTGGGGGTAGGACTAGCGGGAGTAGGGGAGCAGTACTTC
-	TRBV7-8	TRBD1	TRBJ1-1	CASSLYRGQNTEAFF	TGTGCCAGCAGCTTATACAGGGGCCAGAACACTGAAGCTTTCTTT
-	TRBV6-1	-	TRBJ1-2	CASSEALWQTINYGYTF	TGTGCCAGCAGTGAAGCGCTATGGCAGACCATTAACTATGGCTACACCTTC
once	TRBV5-1	-	TRBJ2-7	CASQATSSYEQYF	TGCGCCAGCCAGGCGACTAGTTCCTACGAGCAGTACTTC
-	TRBV28	-	TRBJ2-2	CASSLGGAGELFF	TGTGCCAGCAGTTTAGGAGGGGCCGGGGAGCTGTTTTTT
once	TRBV6-5	-	TRBJ2-6	CASSYGTGSGANVLTF	TGTGCCAGCAGTTACGGAACAGGCTCTGGGGCCAACGTCCTGACTTTC
-	TRBV7-9	-	TRBJ2-7	CASSFTNEGAYEQYF	TGTGCCAGCAGCTTCACGAATGAAGGGGCCTACGAGCAGTACTTC
-	TRBV2	TRBD1	TRBJ2-7	CASSQSTGSSYEQYF	TGTGCCAGCAGCCAATCGACAGGGAGCTCCTACGAGCAGTACTTC
once	TRBV4-3	-	TRBJ2-2	CASSQDYLGSGELFF	TGCGCCAGCAGCCAAGATTATCTAGGATCCGGGGAGCTGTTTTTT
-	TRBV27	TRBD1	TRBJ1-1	CASRLTGAEAFF	TGTGCCAGCAGGCTGACAGGGGCTGAAGCTTTCTTT
-	TRBV7-8	-	TRBJ1-1	CASSLLRGANTEAFF	TGTGCCAGCAGCCTCCTGCGGGGCGCGAACACTGAAGCTTTCTTT
-	TRBV23-1	-	TRBJ2-1	CASRLAGAGPFNEQFF	TGCGCCAGCAGACTGGCGGGGGCAGGGCCCTTCAATGAGCAGTTCTTC
-	TRBV6-6	-	TRBJ2-1	CASSYASGYYNEQFF	TGTGCCAGCAGTTACGCGTCAGGGTACTACAATGAGCAGTTCTTC
-	TRBV29-1	-	TRBJ2-6	CSVEEDGTSGANVLTF	TGCAGCGTTGAAGAAGACGGAACCTCTGGGGCCAACGTCCTGACTTTC
-	TRBV13	-	TRBJ2-7	CASSFSGLNYEQYF	TGTGCCAGCAGCTTTAGCGGTCTAAACTACGAGCAGTACTTC
-	TRBV12-5	-	TRBJ2-5	CASALFQETQYF	TGTGCTAGTGCCTTATTCCAAGAGACCCAGTACTTC
-	TRBV27	TRBD1	TRBJ1-1	CASSFQGDTEAFF	TGTGCCAGCAGTTTCCAGGGGGACACTGAAGCTTTCTTT
-	TRBV7-9	-	TRBJ1-2	CASANQNYGYTF	TGTGCCAGCGCCAATCAGAACTATGGCTACACCTTC
once	TRBV15	-	TRBJ1-2	CATSRDSGPENGYTF	TGTGCCACCAGCAGAGATTCAGGGCCCGAAAATGGCTACACCTTC
-	TRBV11-2	-	TRBJ1-2	CASSPKNIVPYGYTF	TGTGCCAGCAGCCCAAAAAACATCGTTCCCTATGGCTACACCTTC
once	TRBV4-1	-	TRBJ1-3	CASSSEGGEYSGNTIYF	TGCGCCAGCAGTTCTGAGGGGGGCGAATACTCTGGAAACACCATATATTTT
-	TRBV28	TRBD1	TRBJ1-3	CASSRRAGGPGNTIYF	TGTGCCAGCAGTCGCCGGGCAGGGGGACCTGGAAACACCATATATTTT
few	TRBV9	TRBD2	TRBJ2-2	CASSVERETGGELFF	TGTGCCAGCAGCGTTGAGCGGGAAACGGGCGGGGAGCTGTTTTTT
-	TRBV7-9	TRBD2	TRBJ2-3	CASSPGTSRTDTQYF	TGTGCCAGCAGCCCGGGGACTAGCAGGACAGATACGCAGTATTTT
once	TRBV7-2	TRBD2	TRBJ2-1	CASSLELAGEWNNEQFF	TGTGCCAGCAGCCTAGAACTGGCGGGAGAGTGGAACAATGAGCAGTTCTTC
-	TRBV5-1	TRBD1	TRBJ2-6	CASSYGTGSVSGANVLTF	TGCGCCAGCAGCTATGGGACAGGTTCCGTATCTGGGGCCAACGTCCTGACTTTC
-	TRBV4-2	TRBD2	TRBJ2-7	CASSTTSGSYYEQYF	TGTGCCAGCAGCACCACTAGCGGGTCGTACTACGAGCAGTACTTC
once	TRBV27	TRBD1	TRBJ2-3	CASGTGGADTQYF	TGTGCCAGCGGGACAGGAGGCGCAGATACGCAGTATTTT
-	TRBV30	TRBD1	TRBJ1-1	CAWTNPGTGNTEAFF	TGTGCCTGGACCAATCCCGGGACAGGGAACACTGAAGCTTTCTTT
once	TRBV9	TRBD1	TRBJ1-1	CASSVSGQGWNTEAFF	TGTGCCAGCAGCGTCAGCGGACAGGGTTGGAACACTGAAGCTTTCTTT
-	TRBV11-3	-	TRBJ1-2	CASSRPGGQDGYTF	TGTGCCAGCAGCCGGCCCGGGGGGCAGGATGGCTACACCTTC
-	TRBV2	-	TRBJ2-7	CALSRTNYEQYF	TGTGCCCTCTCCCGGACTAACTACGAGCAGTACTTC
-	TRBV10-3	-	TRBJ2-7	CAISESVIEQYF	TGTGCCATCAGTGAGTCGGTGATCGAGCAGTACTTC
-	TRBV19	-	TRBJ1-5	CASSIIAGSAQPQHF	TGTGCCAGTAGTATAATCGCAGGATCGGCTCAGCCCCAGCATTTT
-	TRBV5-1	-	TRBJ2-2	CASSLETLGELFF	TGCGCCAGCAGCTTGGAGACCTTGGGGGAGCTGTTTTTT